These 18 T cell receptor beta chains share one sample of origin, sequenced in a study of blood T cells in healthy people across ages (dated by TCRdb to about 2015). Receptors were amplified or captured by 5' RACE. Sequencing instrument: Illumina HiSeq 2500. A second PCR of roughly 6 to 12 cycles was performed with a sample-barcoded 5' primer and a J-beta primer mix. Starting from the raw public reads, TCRdb applied fastp trimming at Q25, assembled clones with MiXCR and retained in-frame beta chains. Rows with one shared CDR3 protein collapse into an entry with the most common genes and DNA. Recorded for this sample are about 650,000 distinct CDR3 sequences; approximately 30% of them occurred a single time. The ten largest clones take up approximately 15% of the sample. The sample consisted of blood. These receptors all stem from a woman of 80 years or more in good health. Donor details come from another sample of the same person, matched by shared clones.

This clonotype was seen only once. A much bigger clone sits one base away, suggesting this may be a read error. The gene calls are TRBV29-1 and TRBJ1-1, with D possibly TRBD1 on 6 matching bases. The CDR3 is 14 residues long. V shed 6 bases and J shed 4 bases, with 18 bases lying between them. Germline lookup yields CDR1 SQVTM and CDR2 ANQGSEA. CDR3 sequence (DNA): TGCAGCGTGGGTAAGGGGACATACAGCACTGAAGCTTTCTTT. Its translation: CSVGKGTYSTEAFF.

The rearrangement joins TRBV28 to TRBJ2-5, with 8 bases matching TRBD2. The J call may be in error: the DNA end matches TRBJ2-7 better. Per germline, CDR1 MDHEN and CDR2 SYDVKM. The CDR3 is 16 amino acids. CDR3 sequence: CASSLFGQRENREQYF. CDR3 DNA sequence: TGTGCCAGCAGTTTATTCGGACAGCGGGAGAACCGCGAGCAGTACTTC.

Turning to this clonotype: A much larger clone differs from this one at a single base, so this may be a read error. This chain joins TRBV12-3 or TRBV12-4 and TRBJ1-1; maybe TRBD1 (5 bases). Between the trimmed V and J ends, which lost 5 bases and 2 bases, there was a span of 18 bases. The length of the CDR3 is 16 residues. Written as DNA, the CDR3 is TGTGCCAGCAGTAACCAGGACATGGGCACAAACACTGAAGCTTTCTTT. Protein product: CASSNQDMGTNTEAFF.

This clonotype was counted at least ten times. The chain links TRBV5-6 to TRBJ2-3, with 9 nucleotides matching TRBD1. The CDR3 totals 15 residues. Germline V lookup: CDR1 SGHDT, CDR2 YYEEEE. The V segment lost 4 bases and the J segment 4 bases; nucleotides outside the gene matches: 7. The CDR3 loop is CASSRDTGGADTQYF. CDR3 nucleotides: TGTGCCAGCAGCCGAGACACAGGGGGCGCAGATACGCAGTATTTT.

This clonotype was counted ten times or more. The gene calls are TRBV6-1 and TRBJ2-7, with D perhaps TRBD1 (6 bases). Germline assignment: CDR1 MNHNS and CDR2 SASEGT. V lost 8 bases, J lost 6 bases, and 14 bases lay in between. The CDR3 sequence is 12 residues long. CDR3 DNA sequence: TGTGCCAGCTTTGTGGGGGCTGGCGAGCAGTACTTC. It translates to CASFVGAGEQYF.

The CDR3 here is CASSTQVPNTEAFF. The CDR3 coding sequence is TGTGCCAGCAGCACTCAGGTTCCGAACACTGAAGCTTTCTTT. V and J are TRBV11-2 and TRBJ1-1, with D hard to call. This CDR3 spans 14 amino acids. Germline V lookup: CDR1 SGHAT, CDR2 FQNNGV. V lost 5 bases to trimming and J lost 1 base, with 11 bases between them.

V and J are TRBV7-2 and TRBJ2-7; D call uncertain. The CDR3 covers 14 residues. From germline, CDR1 is SGHTA and CDR2 FQGNSA. With 8 bases removed from V and 3 bases from J, the gap between germline ends came to 17 bases. The CDR3 DNA follows: TGTGCCAGCCTCACTGGGCCCGGGTACTACGAGCAGTACTTC. This translates into CASLTGPGYYEQYF.

The chain recombines TRBV5-1 with TRBJ2-1, with 12 bases fitting TRBD2. Germline CDR1 and CDR2: SGHRS and YFSETQ. The ends lost 3 bases at V and 2 bases at J; junction bases unmatched: 3. The CDR3 loop spans 16 amino acids. The CDR3 sequence is CASSWTSGTTYNEQFF. The CDR3 region has the DNA TGCGCCAGCAGCTGGACTAGCGGGACTACCTACAATGAGCAGTTCTTC.

This chain links TRBV5-1 with TRBJ2-6; a possible D gene is TRBD1 (6 bases). The CDR3 covers 18 residues. The V end was cut by 4 bases, the J end by 0 bases, with 17 bases between. The germline V gene encodes CDR1 SGHRS and CDR2 YFSETQ. The CDR3, as DNA: TGCGCCAGCAGCCAAGTCCGACAGGCGGTCTCTGGGGCCAACGTCCTGACTTTC. This codes for CASSQVRQAVSGANVLTF. The complete variable domain, with remaining parts taken from reference TRBV5-1 and TRBJ2-6, reads KAGVTQTPRYLIKTRGQQVTLSCSPISGHRSVSWYQQTPGQGLQFLFEYFSETQRNKGNFPGRFSGRQFSNSRSEMNVSTLELGDSALYLCASSQVRQAVSGANVLTFGAGSRLTVL.

This chain links TRBV7-9 with TRBJ1-4; 7 nucleotides agree with TRBD1. J gave up 6 bases and V 5 bases, and 12 bases lay outside the gene matches. The CDR3 contains 16 residues. Looked up from germline, CDR1 is SEHNR and CDR2 is FQNEAQ (reference sequence). The CDR3 nucleotides read TGTGCCAGCAGCCCACACCAGACAGGGCGAGATGAAAAACTGTTTTTT. Protein: CASSPHQTGRDEKLFF. Filled out from reference TRBV7-9 and TRBJ1-4, the complete variable domain reads DTGVSQNPRHKITKRGQNVTFRCDPISEHNRLYWYRQTLGQGPEFLTYFQNEAQLEKSRLLSDRFSAERPKGSFSTLEIQRTEQGDSAMYLCASSPHQTGRDEKLFFGSGTQLSVL.

This clonotype was counted ten times or more. This chain connects TRBV5-6 to TRBJ2-7; D unclear. This CDR3 region has 13 residues. Germline V gene sequence: CDR1 SGHDT, CDR2 YYEEEE. V lost 0 bases, J lost 2 bases, and 6 bases lay in between. As DNA, the CDR3 is TGTGCCAGCAGCTTGGCTCTGGCCTACGAGCAGTACTTC. It specifies CASSLALAYEQYF. Supplemented by reference TRBV5-6 and TRBJ2-7, the full variable domain reads DAGVTQSPTHLIKTRGQQVTLRCSPKSGHDTVSWYQQALGQGPQFIFQYYEEEERQRGNFPDRFSGHQFPNYSSELNVNALLLGDSALYLCASSLALAYEQYFGPGTRLTVT.

This clonotype was seen a handful of times. The V call is TRBV4-3, the J call TRBJ2-3; a weak D match, TRBD1 (5 bases). The germline gives CDR1 LGHNA, CDR2 YSLEER. Trimming shortened V by 1 base and J by 2 bases, and 13 bases separated the two germline ends. The CDR3 sequence is 16 residues long. The CDR3 sequence is CASSQAAGPPTDTQYF. As DNA, the CDR3 is TGCGCCAGCAGCCAAGCAGCAGGGCCCCCCACAGATACGCAGTATTTT.

This clonotype has just a few counts. V gene TRBV7-2 combines with J gene TRBJ2-3; no definite D call. V was clipped by 4 bases and J by 0 bases, with 11 bases between them. The germline V gene encodes CDR1 SGHTA and CDR2 FQGNSA. The CDR3 is 15 amino acids. The CDR3 nucleotides read TGTGCCAGCAGCTCGCGTCTGTCCAGCACAGATACGCAGTATTTT. Translated, it gives CASSSRLSSTDTQYF.

This clonotype has a count of ten or more. This rearrangement joins TRBV7-8 to TRBJ2-7; 9 bases are shared with TRBD1. Germline V gives CDR1 SGHVS, CDR2 FQNEAQ. Unmatched junction bases numbered 8, after V lost 5 bases and J lost 3 bases. CDR3 size: 15 residues. The CDR3 DNA reads as TGTGCCAGCAGCCCTAGGACAGGGGCGGGCTACGAGCAGTACTTC. Encoded protein: CASSPRTGAGYEQYF.

The CDR3 is CASTVSPPFGTGGSGTEAFF. The DNA of the CDR3 is TGCGCCAGCACTGTGAGCCCGCCCTTTGGGACAGGGGGCTCGGGCACTGAAGCTTTCTTT. This chain connects TRBV5-1 to TRBJ1-1, with 12 bases that match TRBD1. Losses at the gene ends were 6 bases for V and 4 bases for J; bases not matched to a gene: 22. Germline loops: CDR1 SGHRS, CDR2 YFSETQ. The CDR3 covers 20 residues.

This clonotype was seen only a few times. The chain joins TRBV7-2 to TRBJ2-2; D unresolved. Trimming stripped 2 bases from V and 6 bases from J, with 7 bases between. The CDR3 extends over 13 amino acids. The V gene's germline CDR1 is SGHTA and CDR2 FQGNSA. DNA for the CDR3: TGTGCCAGCAGCTTACGACCTTCCGGGGAGCTGTTTTTT. Translating gives CASSLRPSGELFF.

This chain links TRBV20-1 with TRBJ2-7, with 8 bases that match TRBD1. Germline V gene sequence: CDR1 DFQATT, CDR2 SNEGSKA (reference sequence). This CDR3 is built from 13 residues. The ends lost 6 bases at V and 4 bases at J; junction bases unmatched: 8. CDR3 in DNA: TGCAGTGCGATGCGGACAGGGTTATACGAGCAGTACTTC. Its protein is CSAMRTGLYEQYF.

This clonotype was detected many times. The rearrangement joins TRBV12-3 or TRBV12-4 to TRBJ2-1; tentatively, D is TRBD1 (6 bases). V lost 7 bases and J lost 5, with 15 bases in between. This CDR3 contains 14 residues. The CDR3 spells CASTFRDTHNEQFF. In DNA, the CDR3 is TGTGCCAGCACCTTTCGGGACACCCACAATGAGCAGTTCTTC.